This TCR beta chain was profiled in a study of T-cell reconstitution after alpha-beta-depleted transplantation in children. Study-wide results and limits: Expanded clones from the graft, numbering several hundred, reportedly supplied alpha-beta T cells about two months after transplant. Some patients' high day-60 TCRbeta diversity was traced to surviving recipient T cells and thymic progenitors.

As it was prepared, the TCRbeta library received unique molecular identifiers. In TCRdb, the PCR reads were re-called with MiXCR into one record per CDR3 protein. The sample yields approximately 350,000 distinct CDR3 sequences, about 17% seen once. About this clonotype: Its specificity is not known.

The CDR3 loop spans 17 amino acids. V lost 1 base, J lost 6 bases, and 22 bases lay in between. This receptor was obtained from a male patient aged 2 to 10 who had a stem cell transplant for acute lymphoblastic leukemia, so the T cells may come from the graft donor. Here the sequenced sample was PBMCs, mostly from graft donor cells, taken 360 days after TCRalphabeta/CD19-depleted stem cell transplant. The rearrangement uses TRBV12-3 or TRBV12-4 and TRBJ2-7, with a tentative D call TRBD2 (6 bases). CDR3 nucleotide sequence: TGTGCCAGCAGTTTAGGAAGGCTAGCGCCTGATTTACGCGAGCAGTACTTC. Its protein is CASSLGRLAPDLREQYF.